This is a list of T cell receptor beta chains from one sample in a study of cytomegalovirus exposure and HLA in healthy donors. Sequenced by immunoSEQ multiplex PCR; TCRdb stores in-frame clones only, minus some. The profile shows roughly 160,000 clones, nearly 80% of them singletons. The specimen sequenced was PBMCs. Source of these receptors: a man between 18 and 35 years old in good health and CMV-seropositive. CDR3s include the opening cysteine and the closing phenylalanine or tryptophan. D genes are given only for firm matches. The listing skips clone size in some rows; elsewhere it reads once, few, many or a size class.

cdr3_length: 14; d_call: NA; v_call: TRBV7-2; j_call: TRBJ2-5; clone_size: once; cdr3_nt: TGTGCCAGCAGGACAACTAGTAATTTGGAGACCCAGTACTTC; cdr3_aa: CASRTTSNLETQYF
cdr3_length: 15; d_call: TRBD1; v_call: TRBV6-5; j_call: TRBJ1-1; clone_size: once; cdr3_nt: TGTGCCAGCAGTTACTCGGGACAGCTGAACACTGAAGCTTTCTTT; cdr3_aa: CASSYSGQLNTEAFF
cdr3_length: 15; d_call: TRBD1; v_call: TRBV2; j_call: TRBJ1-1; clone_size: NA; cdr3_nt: TGTGCCAGCAAGTTGGGGACAGGGATGAACACTGAAGCTTTCTTT; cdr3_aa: CASKLGTGMNTEAFF
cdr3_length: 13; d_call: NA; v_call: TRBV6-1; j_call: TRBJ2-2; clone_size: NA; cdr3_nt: TGTGCCAGCAAACTAGCTCGTCCCGGGGAGCTGTTTTTT; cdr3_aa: CASKLARPGELFF
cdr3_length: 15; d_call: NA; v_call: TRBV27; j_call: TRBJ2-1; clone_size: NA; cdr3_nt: TGTGCCAGCAGTTTCCTACTAGTCCCCTACAATGAGCAGTTCTTC; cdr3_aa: CASSFLLVPYNEQFF
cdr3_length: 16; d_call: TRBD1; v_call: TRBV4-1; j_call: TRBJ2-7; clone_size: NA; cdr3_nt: TGCGCCAGCAGCCAGACCCGACAGGGTTCCCCCTACGAGCAGTACTTC; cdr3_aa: CASSQTRQGSPYEQYF
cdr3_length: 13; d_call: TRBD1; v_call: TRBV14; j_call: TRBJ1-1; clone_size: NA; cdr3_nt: TGTGCCAGCAGCCTGGGACAGGGAACTGAAGCTTTCTTT; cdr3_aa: CASSLGQGTEAFF
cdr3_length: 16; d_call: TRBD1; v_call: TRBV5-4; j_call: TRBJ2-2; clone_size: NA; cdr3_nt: TGTGCCAGCAGCGAAGCCGGGACAGGGGTTCCCGGGGAGCTGTTTTTT; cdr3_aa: CASSEAGTGVPGELFF
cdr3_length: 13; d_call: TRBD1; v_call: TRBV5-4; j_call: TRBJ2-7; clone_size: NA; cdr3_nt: TGTGCCAGCAGTCCGAGACAGGGCTACGAGCAGTACTTC; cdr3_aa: CASSPRQGYEQYF
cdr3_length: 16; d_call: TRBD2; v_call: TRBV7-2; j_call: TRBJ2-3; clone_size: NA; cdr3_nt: TGTGCCAGCAGCCCGGGACTAGCGGGTTCCACAGATACGCAGTATTTT; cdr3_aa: CASSPGLAGSTDTQYF
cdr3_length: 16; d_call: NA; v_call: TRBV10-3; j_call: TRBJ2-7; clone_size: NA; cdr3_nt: TGTGCCATCAGCCAAACAACACAGGGAATTCGCTACGAGCAGTACTTC; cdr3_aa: CAISQTTQGIRYEQYF
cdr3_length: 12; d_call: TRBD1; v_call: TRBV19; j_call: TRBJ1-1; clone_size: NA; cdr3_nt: TGTGCCAGTAGTCCAACGACAGGGTATGCTTTCTTT; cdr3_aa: CASSPTTGYAFF
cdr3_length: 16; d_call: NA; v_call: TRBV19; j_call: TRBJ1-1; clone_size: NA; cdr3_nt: TGTGCCAGTAGTAACAGGCTCCCGGCCTCGTCGACTGAAGCTTTCTTT; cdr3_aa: CASSNRLPASSTEAFF
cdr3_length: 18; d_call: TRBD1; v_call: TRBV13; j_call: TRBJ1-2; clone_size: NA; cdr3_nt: TGTGCCAGCAGCTTATCCCTAGTCGGGGACAGGGGGTTGTATGGCTACACCTTC; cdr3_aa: CASSLSLVGDRGLYGYTF
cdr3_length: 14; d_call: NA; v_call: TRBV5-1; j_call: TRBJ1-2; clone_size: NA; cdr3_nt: TGCGCCAGCAGCGAAAACGGGATTAACTATGGCTACACCTTC; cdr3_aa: CASSENGINYGYTF
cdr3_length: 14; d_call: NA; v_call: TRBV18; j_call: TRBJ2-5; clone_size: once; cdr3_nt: TGTGCCAGCTCACTCTCCGGACAGCAAGAGACCCAGTACTTC; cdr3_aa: CASSLSGQQETQYF
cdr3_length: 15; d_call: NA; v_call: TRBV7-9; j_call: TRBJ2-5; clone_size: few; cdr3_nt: TGTGCCAGCGCCACTGCTCTCGACTTGCAAGAGACCCAGTACTTC; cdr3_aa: CASATALDLQETQYF
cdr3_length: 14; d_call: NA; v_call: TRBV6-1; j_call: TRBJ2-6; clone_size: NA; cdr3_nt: TGTGCCAGCAGTGTGGCAGGGGGGGCCAACGTCCTGACTTTC; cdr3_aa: CASSVAGGANVLTF
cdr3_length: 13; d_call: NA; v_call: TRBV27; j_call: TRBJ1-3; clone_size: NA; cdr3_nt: TGTGCCAGCAGTTCCAACTCTGGAAACACCATATATTTT; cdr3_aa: CASSSNSGNTIYF
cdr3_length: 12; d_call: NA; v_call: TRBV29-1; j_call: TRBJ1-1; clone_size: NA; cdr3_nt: TGCAGCGCCCACAGTAGAAACACTGAAGCTTTCTTT; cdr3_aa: CSAHSRNTEAFF
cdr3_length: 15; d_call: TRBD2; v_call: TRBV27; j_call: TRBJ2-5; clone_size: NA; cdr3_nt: TGTGCCAGCAGCAGGGTGGGGGGGGGCCAAGAGACCCAGTACTTC; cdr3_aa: CASSRVGGGQETQYF
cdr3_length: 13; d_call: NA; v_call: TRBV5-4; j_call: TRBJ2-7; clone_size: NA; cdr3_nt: TGTGCCAGCAGCTCCGTTTTTAATCCCGAGCAGTACTTC; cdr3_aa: CASSSVFNPEQYF
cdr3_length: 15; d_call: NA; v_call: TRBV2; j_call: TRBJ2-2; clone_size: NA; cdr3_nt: TGTGCCAGCAGCGCGGACAAAATGGTCCCCGGGGAGCTGTTTTTT; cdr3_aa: CASSADKMVPGELFF
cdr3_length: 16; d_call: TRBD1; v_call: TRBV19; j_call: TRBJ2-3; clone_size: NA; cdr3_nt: TGTGCCAGTAGCGGACGACAGGGTCAACCCACAGATACGCAGTATTTT; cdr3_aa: CASSGRQGQPTDTQYF
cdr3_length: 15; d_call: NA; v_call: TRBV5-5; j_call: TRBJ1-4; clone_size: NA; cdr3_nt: TGTGCCAGCAGCCCTATCTGGGGGCCGGGTGAAAAACTGTTTTTT; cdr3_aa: CASSPIWGPGEKLFF
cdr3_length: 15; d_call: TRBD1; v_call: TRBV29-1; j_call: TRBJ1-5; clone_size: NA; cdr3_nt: TGCAGCGTTGCCTTGGGGACAGGGTCCAATCAGCCCCAGCATTTT; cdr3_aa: CSVALGTGSNQPQHF
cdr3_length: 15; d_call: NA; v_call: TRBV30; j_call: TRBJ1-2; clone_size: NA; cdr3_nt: TGTGCCTGGAGTTTGTCAGGGGCGGCTAACTATGGCTACACCTTC; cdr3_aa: CAWSLSGAANYGYTF
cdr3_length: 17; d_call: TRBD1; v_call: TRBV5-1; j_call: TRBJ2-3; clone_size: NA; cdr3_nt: TGCGCCAGCAGCCTCGGGACAGCTACTTTTAGCACAGATACGCAGTATTTT; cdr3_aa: CASSLGTATFSTDTQYF
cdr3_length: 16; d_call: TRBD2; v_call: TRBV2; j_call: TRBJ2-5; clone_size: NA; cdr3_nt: TGTGCCAGCTCGGTAGCGGGGGGCATTACCGGACAGACCCAGTACTTC; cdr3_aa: CASSVAGGITGQTQYF
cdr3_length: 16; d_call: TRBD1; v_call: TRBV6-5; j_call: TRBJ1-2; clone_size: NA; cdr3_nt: TGTGCCAGCAGTTATGGACAGGGGGCCTGGGGCTATGGCTACACCTTC; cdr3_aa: CASSYGQGAWGYGYTF
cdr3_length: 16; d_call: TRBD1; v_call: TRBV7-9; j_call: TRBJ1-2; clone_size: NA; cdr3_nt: TGTGCCAGCAGCCAAGATCGCCGGGACAGGAATAATGGCTACACCTTC; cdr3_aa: CASSQDRRDRNNGYTF
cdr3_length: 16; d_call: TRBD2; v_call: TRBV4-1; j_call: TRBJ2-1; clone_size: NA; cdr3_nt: TGCGCCAGCAGCTCTCATAGCGGGAGCTCCTACAATGAGCAGTTCTTC; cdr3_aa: CASSSHSGSSYNEQFF
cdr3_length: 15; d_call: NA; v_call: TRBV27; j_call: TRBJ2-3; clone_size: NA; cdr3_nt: TGTGCCAGCAGTTTTCAGATTCCTAGCACAGATACGCAGTATTTT; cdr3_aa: CASSFQIPSTDTQYF
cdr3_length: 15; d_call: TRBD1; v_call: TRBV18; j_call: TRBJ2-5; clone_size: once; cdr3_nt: TGTGCCAGCTCACCGTATACAGGGGGCGAAGAGACCCAGTACTTC; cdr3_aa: CASSPYTGGEETQYF
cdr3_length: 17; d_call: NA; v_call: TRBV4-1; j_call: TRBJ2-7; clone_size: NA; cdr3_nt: TGCGCCAGCAGCCAAGATTGGCAGGGGTCGGGAAGTCACGAGCAGTACTTC; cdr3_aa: CASSQDWQGSGSHEQYF
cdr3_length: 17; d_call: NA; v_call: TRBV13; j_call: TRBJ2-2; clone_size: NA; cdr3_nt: TGTGCCAGCAGCTTAGTTAAACGGGAAAAGGACACCGGGGAGCTGTTTTTT; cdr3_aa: CASSLVKREKDTGELFF
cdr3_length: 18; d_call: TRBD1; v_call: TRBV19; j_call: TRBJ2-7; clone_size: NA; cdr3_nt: TGTGCCAGTAGCCCGGCCCGGACAGGGGATTCCATCAGGAACGAGCAGTACTTC; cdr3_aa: CASSPARTGDSIRNEQYF
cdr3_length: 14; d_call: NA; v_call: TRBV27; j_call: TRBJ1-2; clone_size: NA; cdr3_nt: TGTGCCAGCAGTTTCGCCCAGAACCGCTATGGCTACACCTTC; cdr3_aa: CASSFAQNRYGYTF
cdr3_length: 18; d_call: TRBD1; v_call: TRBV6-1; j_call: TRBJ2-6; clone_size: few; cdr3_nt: TGTGCCAGCAGGGAAAGAGGACAGGGGGCTTCTGGGGCCAACGTCCTGACTTTC; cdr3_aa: CASRERGQGASGANVLTF
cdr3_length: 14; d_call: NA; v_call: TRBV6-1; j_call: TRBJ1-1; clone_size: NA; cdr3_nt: TGTGCCAGCAGTGACGGGGACGGGGGCACTGAAGCTTTCTTT; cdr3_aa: CASSDGDGGTEAFF
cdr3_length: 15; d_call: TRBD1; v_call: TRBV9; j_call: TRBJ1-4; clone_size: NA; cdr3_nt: TGTGCCAGCAGCGTTGGACAGGCAACTAATGAAAAACTGTTTTTT; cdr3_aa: CASSVGQATNEKLFF
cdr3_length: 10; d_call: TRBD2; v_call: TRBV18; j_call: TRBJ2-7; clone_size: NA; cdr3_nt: TGTGCCAGCTCCCCCGGGAGGGAGTACTTC; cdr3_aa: CASSPGREYF
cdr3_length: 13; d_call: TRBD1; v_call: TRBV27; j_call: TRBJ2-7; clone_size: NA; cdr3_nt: TGTGCCAGCAGGGGACAGGGGGGCAACGAGCAGTACTTC; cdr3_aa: CASRGQGGNEQYF
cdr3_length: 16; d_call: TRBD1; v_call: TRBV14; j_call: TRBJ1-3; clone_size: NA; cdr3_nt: TGTGCCAGCAGCCACCTGGGACAGGGACGAAGTGGAACCATATATTTT; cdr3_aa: CASSHLGQGRSGTIYF
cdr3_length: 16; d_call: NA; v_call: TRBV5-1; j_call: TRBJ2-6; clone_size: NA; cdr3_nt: TGCGCCAGCAGCCTATACGGTCGCTCTGGGGCCAACGTCCTGACTTTC; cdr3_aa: CASSLYGRSGANVLTF
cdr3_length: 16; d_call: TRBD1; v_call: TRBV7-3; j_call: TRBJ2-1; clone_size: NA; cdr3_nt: TGTGCCAGCAGCTTAGGGACAGTCACGACTGGCGATGAGCAGTTCTTC; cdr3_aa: CASSLGTVTTGDEQFF
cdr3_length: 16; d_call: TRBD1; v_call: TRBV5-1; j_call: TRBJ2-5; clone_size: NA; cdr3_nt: TGCGCCAGCAGCCCGAATCCGACAGGGAGCGCAGAGACCCAGTACTTC; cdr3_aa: CASSPNPTGSAETQYF
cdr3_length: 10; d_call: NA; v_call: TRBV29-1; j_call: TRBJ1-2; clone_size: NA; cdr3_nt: TGCAGCGTTGATTGGGGCGGCTACACCTTC; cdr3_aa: CSVDWGGYTF